The clone carrying this T cell receptor (beta chain) showed up just once. This sample also contains other DNA sequences that code for the same CDR3. CDR3 length: 15 amino acids. V was clipped by 0 bases and J by 0 bases; unmatched bases: 0. CDR1 is SGHNT, CDR2 YYREEE, per germline (reference sequence). TCRdb keeps only in-frame clones here, not all; method: immunoSEQ multiplex PCR. The sample records over a million clones, approximately 98% being singletons. This entry belongs to a study of shared clonotypes between healthy human individuals. The chain joins TRBV5-4 to TRBJ2-3; 8 bases line up with TRBD2. The sample taken for sequencing was naive CD4+ T cells sorted from blood. Regarding subset: CD45RA+ positively selected. This sequence originates from a young man in good health. CDR3 nucleotides: TGTGCCAGCAGCTTGGGACTAGCGAGCACAGATACGCAGTATTTT. This translates into CASSLGLASTDTQYF.